This T cell receptor beta chain stems from a study of blood T cell repertoires in COVID-19. About the study: The United States, Italy and Spain were the sources of the acute and convalescent COVID-19 samples. Sample material is recorded as cDNA or gDNA derived from T cells, B-cell-depleted T cells, or PBMCs.

In germline, CDR1 is MNHEY, CDR2 SVGAGI. V was clipped by 6 bases and J by 7 bases, with 13 bases between them. This CDR3 is 14 amino acids long. The participants were between roughly 18 and 89 years old and came from 24 US areas. Data came from immunoSEQ multiplex PCR; TCRdb stores just in-frame clones and leaves some out. The sample has some 180,000 clones, 85% seen once. This receptor was identified in a man in his forties who had recovered from COVID-19. Sequencing input: PBMCs or T cells enriched from blood (not recorded which). This chain joins TRBV6-5 and TRBJ1-6, with D hard to call. The CDR3 region is CASRKEGWNSPLHF. In nucleotides, the CDR3 is TGTGCCAGCAGGAAGGAGGGTTGGAATTCACCCCTCCACTTT.